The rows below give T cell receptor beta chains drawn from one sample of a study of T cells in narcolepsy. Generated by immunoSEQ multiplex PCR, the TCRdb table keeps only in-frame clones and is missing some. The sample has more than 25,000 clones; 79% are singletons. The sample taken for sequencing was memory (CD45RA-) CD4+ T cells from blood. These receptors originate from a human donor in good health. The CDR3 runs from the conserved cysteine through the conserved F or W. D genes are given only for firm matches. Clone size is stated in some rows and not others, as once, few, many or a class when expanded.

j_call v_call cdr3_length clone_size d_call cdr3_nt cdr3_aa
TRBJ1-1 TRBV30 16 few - TGTGCCTGGAGTGTTTTTACCCGGGGCGTCTCGAGTCCTGCTTTCTTT CAWSVFTRGVSSPAFF
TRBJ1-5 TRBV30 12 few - TGTGCCTGGAGTCCTAAAAAGGGTTGGCCCATTTTT CAWSPKKGWPIF
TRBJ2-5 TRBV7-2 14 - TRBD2 TGTGCCAGCAGCCCCGGGACTAGGAAGGAGACCCAGTACTTC CASSPGTRKETQYF
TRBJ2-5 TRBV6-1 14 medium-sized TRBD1 TGTGCCAGCAGTGAGAGGGGGCTGAGCGAGACCCAGTACTTC CASSERGLSETQYF
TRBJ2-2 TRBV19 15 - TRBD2 TGTGCCAGTCGCGGGGGGGGACGGGTCACCGGGGAGCTGTTTTTT CASRGGGRVTGELFF
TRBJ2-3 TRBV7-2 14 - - TGTGCCAGCAGCCCAATATCTGCGGGGGATACGCAGTATTTT CASSPISAGDTQYF
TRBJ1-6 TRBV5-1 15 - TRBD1 TGCGCCAGCAGCGGAGGGACAGGGGGGACTTCACCCCTCCACTTT CASSGGTGGTSPLHF
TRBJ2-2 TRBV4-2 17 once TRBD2 TGTGCCGGCAGCCACGGACTAGCGGGAGATGGGGTCGGGGAGCTGTTTTTT CAGSHGLAGDGVGELFF
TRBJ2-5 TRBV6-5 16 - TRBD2 TGTGCCAGCAGTTATCATAGAGCGGGGACCCAAGAGACCCAGTACTTC CASSYHRAGTQETQYF
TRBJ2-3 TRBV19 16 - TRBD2 TGTGCCAGTAGTATATATAGCGGGATCGGGGCAGATACGCAGTATTTT CASSIYSGIGADTQYF
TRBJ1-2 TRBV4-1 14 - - TGCGCCAGCAGGCGGACAGCCCAGAGGGATGGCTACACCTTC CASRRTAQRDGYTF
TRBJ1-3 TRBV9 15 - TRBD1 TGTGCCAGCAGCGTGACAGGGGCTACTGGAAACACCATATATTTT CASSVTGATGNTIYF
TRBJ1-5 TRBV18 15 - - TGTGCCAGCTCACCGGGCAGTCTTAGAGATCAGCCCCAGCATTTT CASSPGSLRDQPQHF